In this sample, the clone carrying this T cell receptor beta chain turned up a few times. Its antigen is undetermined. CDR1 SNHLY and CDR2 FYNNEI come from the germline V gene. The CDR3 length is 15 residues. V lost 4 bases and J lost 1, with 11 bases in between. The data originate from a study of beta chain features in type 1 diabetes. Overall study findings and caveats: A greater similarity of naive, central memory and Treg TCRB repertoires was seen among patients than among healthy donors.

Of the isolated RNA, all was reverse transcribed, and so the sequenced material was expressed TCRB transcripts. Produced via immunoSEQ multiplex PCR; TCRdb's table is partial and in-frame only. The sample gives hundreds of thousands of clones, 7.5% to 10% of which show up once; about 0.03% is in the top ten. The TCR originated in a woman aged 18-29 years in good health. The chain has TRBV2 and TRBJ2-1; D possibly corresponds to TRBD1 (6 bases). The sample consisted of naive CD4+ T cells from blood. The CDR3 nucleotides read TGTGCCAGCAGTGCGGAGGACAGTTCCTACAATGAGCAGTTCTTC. Translated, it gives CASSAEDSSYNEQFF. The full variable domain, its missing parts supplied by reference TRBV2 and TRBJ2-1, is EPEVTQTPSHQVTQMGQEVILRCVPISNHLYFYWYRQILGQKVEFLVSFYNNEISEKSEIFDDQFSVERPDGSNFTLKIRSTKLEDSAMYFCASSAEDSSYNEQFFGPGTRLTVL.